What follows are 32 T cell receptor beta chains derived from one specimen sequenced in a study of blood T cell repertoires in COVID-19 (dated by TCRdb to 2018 to 2021). The method was the immunoSEQ multiplex PCR assay. In TCRdb, the immuneACCESS table is reduced to in-frame sequences with V and J assigned. These tables do not hold every clone; where another copy was compared, an unresolved V gene accounts for under half, and the others remain unexplained. Across this sample there are around 68,000 clones, with 75% to 90% seen only once. Together, the top ten hold approximately 12% of the sample. The sample consisted of peripheral blood. These receptors all stem from a human donor in a cohort sampled during active COVID-19.

The J gene is TRBJ2-1, the V gene TRBV10-3, with D possibly TRBD1 on 5 matching bases. Per the germline V gene, CDR1 is ENHRY and CDR2 is SYGVKD. V was shortened by 0 bases and J by 8 bases, with 11 bases between the two germline ends. There are 14 residues in the CDR3. The CDR3 DNA sequence: TGTGCCATCAGTGAGTCGCCCAGGGCCGATGAGCAGTTCTTC. Its translation: CAISESPRADEQFF.

The rearrangement uses TRBV19 and TRBJ1-4; perhaps TRBD1 as D (6 bases). V gave up 6 bases and J gave up 6 bases, with 20 bases separating them. The CDR3 sequence is 16 residues long. Germline V lookup: CDR1 LNHDA, CDR2 SQIVND (reference sequence). The CDR3 coding sequence is TGTGCCAGTAGCCACGGGCAGGGCAGGGGAGATGAAAAACTGTTTTTT. This gives the protein CASSHGQGRGDEKLFF.

The chain uses TRBV30 and TRBJ2-7; 8 bases are a match to TRBD2. The CDR3 is 17 amino acids. CDR1 and CDR2 (germline): GTSNPN, SVGIG (reference sequence). V gave up 0 bases and J gave up 2 bases; unmatched junction bases: 12. Here the CDR3 reads CAWSVPESLAGPYEQYV. The CDR3 nucleotides are TGTGCCTGGAGTGTACCGGAAAGTCTAGCGGGCCCCTACGAGCAGTACGTC.

This chain joins TRBV27 and TRBJ2-7, with 9 bases aligning to TRBD2. CDR3 length: 15 residues. Germline V lookup: CDR1 MNHEY, CDR2 SMNVEV (reference sequence). Unmatched junction bases numbered 13, after V lost 8 bases and J lost 5 bases. CDR3 region: CASAPPASGVHEQYF. The CDR3 nucleotides are TGTGCCAGCGCCCCCCCGGCTAGCGGGGTCCACGAGCAGTACTTC.

The CDR3: CASSHGQGGSPLHF. Written as DNA, the CDR3 is TGTGCCAGCAGCCACGGACAGGGGGGTTCACCCCTCCACTTT. This sequence joins TRBV3-1 (or the pseudogene TRBV3-2) and TRBJ1-6; 10 positions agree with TRBD1. The CDR3 is made up of 14 amino acids. With 3 bases clipped from V and 9 bases from J, the junction kept 2 bases outside the gene matches. CDR1 and CDR2 (germline): LGHDT, YNNKEL (reference sequence).

In this sample, this clone turned up a few times. The V call is TRBV7-6, the J call TRBJ2-5; 7 bases are a match to TRBD1. The V gene end was trimmed by 4 bases and the J gene end by 2 bases; junction bases not matched to a gene: 13. Per the germline V gene, CDR1 is SGHVS and CDR2 is FNYEAQ. CDR3 length: 17 residues. CDR3: CASSSRTGAPSQETQYF. The CDR3 nucleotides read TGTGCCAGCAGCTCCCGAACAGGGGCCCCGAGTCAAGAGACCCAGTACTTC.

This rearrangement joins TRBV19 to TRBJ2-3; 8 nucleotides agree with TRBD1. V dropped 10 bases and J dropped 1; count of bases not matched to a gene: 16. Germline-derived CDR1 and CDR2 are LNHDA and SQIVND (reference sequence). The CDR3 loop spans 17 amino acids. As DNA, the CDR3 is TGTGCCACAGGGGGCGGTTCGAAACGTCTTGGCACAGATACGCAGTATTTT. Translated: CATGGGSKRLGTDTQYF.

This clone was recorded a few times. This chain uses TRBV28 with TRBJ2-1, with D tentatively TRBD2 (5 bases). This CDR3 has 15 residues. In germline, CDR1 is MDHEN, CDR2 SYDVKM. The V and J ends lost 3 bases and 6 bases respectively, with 15 bases between them. The DNA for the CDR3 is TGTGCCAGCAGTTTTACCGTCGGAGGAAGCAATGAGCAGTTCTTC. It encodes CASSFTVGGSNEQFF. The whole variable domain, filled in from reference TRBV28 and TRBJ2-1, reads DVKVTQSSRYLVKRTGEKVFLECVQDMDHENMFWYRQDPGLGLRLIYFSYDVKMKEKGDIPEGYSVSREKKERFSLILESASTNQTSMYLCASSFTVGGSNEQFFGPGTRLTVL.

This clone was observed a single time. The CDR3 DNA sequence: TGTGCCAGCTCGCGAACCGCGGATTCAGATACGCAGTATTTT. It specifies CASSRTADSDTQYF. The rearrangement uses TRBV18 and TRBJ2-3; D is uncertain. Trimming removed 6 bases at V and 4 bases at J, with 14 bases between. Germline V gives CDR1 KGHSH, CDR2 LQKENI. The length of the CDR3 is 14 residues.

In this sample, this clone turned up once. This sequence joins TRBV5-1 and TRBJ2-3, with D tentatively TRBD2 (6 bases). The germline V gene has CDR1 SGHRS and CDR2 YFSETQ. Trimming took 0 bases from V and 4 from J, leaving 12 bases between them. The CDR3 spans 15 residues. In nucleotides, the CDR3 is TGCGCCAGCAGCTTGGTACCGGGGGTCCCAGATACGCAGTATTTT. This encodes CASSLVPGVPDTQYF.

The rearrangement joins TRBV2 to TRBJ1-1; D call uncertain. There are 11 residues in the CDR3. CDR1 and CDR2 from the germline V gene are SNHLY and FYNNEI. The ends were cut back, 5 bases at V and 4 bases at J, with 5 bases in the middle. CDR3 sequence reads: CASSSTTEAFF. The CDR3 bases are TGTGCCAGCAGTTCTACCACTGAAGCTTTCTTT.

The chain recombines TRBV6-6 with TRBJ2-2; D unclear. The V end lost 6 bases, the J end lost 0 bases, and 8 bases lay between the germline ends. The V gene's germline CDR1 is MNHNY and CDR2 SVGAGI (reference sequence). CDR3 length equals 14 residues. The CDR3 here is CASRWQSNTGELFF. DNA of the CDR3: TGTGCCAGCAGATGGCAGTCGAACACCGGGGAGCTGTTTTTT.

The V gene is TRBV11-2, the J gene TRBJ1-2; D remains unclear. Germline V gives CDR1 SGHAT, CDR2 FQNNGV. V lost 0 bases to trimming and J lost 7 bases, with 15 bases between them. The CDR3 covers 15 residues. CDR3 loop: CASSLDEAVRSGYTF. CDR3 nucleotides: TGTGCCAGCAGCTTAGATGAGGCAGTCCGATCTGGCTACACCTTC.

The rearrangement joins TRBV7-9 to TRBJ2-5; possibly TRBD1 for D (6 bases). V lost 4 bases and J 2 bases, leaving 11 bases between the germline ends. The germline V gene has CDR1 SEHNR and CDR2 FQNEAQ (reference sequence). The CDR3 totals 14 residues. The CDR3 spells CASSYTGLQETQYF. Written as DNA, the CDR3 is TGTGCCAGCAGCTACACAGGGTTGCAAGAGACCCAGTACTTC.

The V and J genes are TRBV19 and TRBJ1-2; unclear D gene. V was pared by 3 bases and J by 8 bases, with 16 bases between. Germline CDR1 LNHDA, CDR2 SQIVND (reference sequence). This CDR3 has 14 residues. In DNA, the CDR3 is TGTGCCAGTAGTATGGTCAAGGAGCGAGACGGCTACACCTTC. It specifies CASSMVKERDGYTF.

The rearrangement joins TRBV30 to TRBJ2-7; maybe TRBD2 (6 bases). The germline V gene has CDR1 GTSNPN and CDR2 SVGIG (reference sequence). The CDR3 runs 12 residues. V was trimmed by 0 bases and J by 6 bases, leaving 9 bases between them. CDR3 protein: CAWSVGGVEQYF. In nucleotides, the CDR3 is TGTGCCTGGAGTGTCGGGGGTGTCGAGCAGTACTTC. Using reference TRBV30 and TRBJ2-7 for the parts outside the CDR3, the full variable domain is SQTIHQWPATLVQPVGSPLSLECTVEGTSNPNLYWYRQAAGRGLQLLFYSVGIGQISSEVPQNLSASRPQDRQFILSSKKLLLSDSGFYLCAWSVGGVEQYFGPGTRLTVT.

This chain links TRBV6-5 with TRBJ2-5; possible D gene TRBD1, 6 bases. Germline V lookup: CDR1 MNHEY, CDR2 SVGAGI. Trimming removed 6 bases at V and 4 bases at J, with 12 bases between. The CDR3 is made up of 13 amino acids. CDR3 bases: TGTGCCAGCAGAGGGGGTAAAGGAGAGACCCAGTACTTC. Translated, it gives CASRGGKGETQYF.

The chain is built from TRBV14 and TRBJ2-7, with a possible D match to TRBD2 (5 bases). Trimming stripped 8 bases from V and 6 bases from J, with 17 bases between. CDR1 SGHDN and CDR2 FVKESK come from the germline V gene. This CDR3 is built from 13 residues. Here the CDR3 reads CASAMGASSEQYV. The CDR3 coding sequence is TGTGCCAGCGCGATGGGAGCGTCCAGCGAGCAGTACGTC.

This clone occurred once. The rearrangement joins TRBV5-1 to TRBJ1-3; 7 positions agree with TRBD1. The CDR3 sequence is 17 residues long. Germline V lookup: CDR1 SGHRS, CDR2 YFSETQ. V trimming: 3 bases; J trimming: 0 bases; junction bases outside the gene matches: 9. The CDR3 bases are TGCGCCAGCAGCTCACTAGCCCCAGGGGGCTCTGGAAACACCATATATTTT. Encoded protein: CASSSLAPGGSGNTIYF.

The V gene is TRBV14, the J gene TRBJ2-5; TRBD1 is a possible D gene (6 bases). The V and J ends lost 4 bases and 1 base respectively, with 16 bases between them. The CDR3 covers 16 residues. Germline CDR1 reads SGHDN; CDR2 reads FVKESK. CDR3 in amino acids: CASSPTGGASQETQYF. The DNA for the CDR3 is TGTGCCAGCAGCCCGACAGGAGGAGCGTCCCAAGAGACCCAGTACTTC.

This clone was detected only once. The V and J genes are TRBV5-1 and TRBJ1-6; the D gene is possibly TRBD1 (6 bases). The V and J ends lost 1 base and 10 bases respectively, with 21 bases between them. This CDR3 comprises 17 residues. Germline values: CDR1 SGHRS, CDR2 YFSETQ. In DNA, the CDR3 is TGCGCCAGCAGCTTGTCGCAGCCGGGACACGGAGACTCACCCCTCCACTTT. It specifies CASSLSQPGHGDSPLHF.

The V gene is TRBV27, the J gene TRBJ1-2, with 9 bases that match TRBD1. CDR3 length equals 16 residues. Germline V gene sequence: CDR1 MNHEY, CDR2 SMNVEV (reference sequence). The V segment lost 6 bases and the J segment 0 bases; nucleotides outside the gene matches: 8. The CDR3 loop reads CASSRDRVPSNYGYTF. The CDR3 bases are TGTGCCAGCAGCCGGGACAGGGTCCCATCTAACTATGGCTACACCTTC.

The chain links TRBV9 to TRBJ1-1; 7 bases are a match to TRBD1. The CDR3 loop spans 16 amino acids. J lost 1 base, V lost 0 bases, and 6 bases had no gene match. Germline CDR1 reads SGDLS; CDR2 reads YYNGEE. The CDR3, as DNA: TGTGCCAGCAGCGTAGCAACAGGGGCTAAGAACACTGAAGCTTTCTTT. Amino acids: CASSVATGAKNTEAFF.

This chain links TRBV6-1 with TRBJ1-1, with 7 nucleotides matching TRBD1. V gave up 1 base and J gave up 3 bases; unmatched junction bases: 2. The CDR3 runs 14 residues. Germline V gives CDR1 MNHNS, CDR2 SASEGT. The CDR3 here is CASSEEGTDTEAFF. DNA for the CDR3: TGTGCCAGCAGTGAAGAGGGGACAGACACTGAAGCTTTCTTT.

The V and J genes are TRBV15 and TRBJ1-4; D is unclear. Germline V gives CDR1 LNHNV, CDR2 YYDKDF (reference sequence). V lost 4 bases to trimming and J lost 7 bases, with 13 bases between them. The CDR3 consists of 14 residues. The CDR3 nucleotides read TGTGCCACCAGCATTCGAGCACCAAGTGAAAAACTGTTTTTT. This translates into CATSIRAPSEKLFF.

This clone was recorded once. The rearrangement links TRBV11-2 to TRBJ1-5; D might be TRBD1 (5 bases). CDR3 length: 15 residues. Germline loops: CDR1 SGHAT, CDR2 FQNNGV. V shed 0 bases and J shed 2 bases, with 8 bases lying between them. The CDR3 region has the DNA TGTGCCAGCAGCTTAGATGAAGGGGGCAATCAGCCCCAGCATTTT. Residues: CASSLDEGGNQPQHF.

This chain links TRBV2 with TRBJ2-7, with 7 bases that match TRBD1. The junction had 9 bases not matched to a gene; V was cut back by 10 bases and J by 3 bases. Germline V gives CDR1 SNHLY, CDR2 FYNNEI. The CDR3 runs to 13 residues. CDR3 DNA: TGTGCCACCCTCGGGACAGTGGACTACGAGCAGTACTTC. Translating it yields CATLGTVDYEQYF.

The gene calls are TRBV5-1 and TRBJ2-3; 9 nucleotides agree with TRBD1. The CDR3 loop spans 16 amino acids. Trimming at V came to 2 bases and at J to 1 base, leaving 5 bases not matched to a gene. From germline, CDR1 is SGHRS and CDR2 YFSETQ. The CDR3 DNA reads TGCGCCAGCAGCTTAAGAGGGACAGGGCGCACAGATACGCAGTATTTT. Residues: CASSLRGTGRTDTQYF.

V usage is TRBV30 and J usage is TRBJ1-1, with D perhaps matching TRBD1 (6 bases). CDR1 is GTSNPN and CDR2 is SVGIG in the germline V gene (reference sequence). V was pared by 2 bases and J by 1 base, with 8 bases between. This CDR3 region has 13 residues. The CDR3 reads CAWSLQGNTEAFF. The CDR3, as DNA: TGTGCCTGGAGTTTACAGGGGAACACTGAAGCTTTCTTT.

The CDR3 DNA sequence: TGTGCCATCAGTCGGACGGGGGACACTGAAGCTTTCTTT. This encodes CAISRTGDTEAFF. The chain links TRBV10-3 to TRBJ1-1, with a possible D match to TRBD1 (5 bases). Trimming took 5 bases from V and 3 from J, leaving 10 bases between them. The CDR3 is made up of 13 amino acids. Per the germline V gene, CDR1 is ENHRY and CDR2 is SYGVKD.

This clone occurred once. The chain couples TRBV15 to TRBJ2-7, with a tentative D call TRBD2 (5 bases). The CDR3 runs to 11 residues. Germline V gene data show CDR1 as LNHNV and CDR2 as YYDKDF (reference sequence). V lost 2 bases to trimming and J lost 7 bases, with 6 bases between them. CDR3 nucleotides: TGTGCCACCAGCAGAACGGGGGAGCAGTACTTC. It yields the protein CATSRTGEQYF.

This chain uses TRBV6-6 with TRBJ1-5; 9 bases match TRBD1. Trimming removed 6 bases from V and 5 bases from J; junction bases left unmatched: 8. CDR1 is MNHNY, CDR2 SVGAGI, per germline (reference sequence). This CDR3 spans 15 amino acids. CDR3 sequence: CASRGYTGGDQPQHF. In DNA, the CDR3 is TGTGCCAGCAGGGGGTATACAGGGGGCGATCAGCCCCAGCATTTT.